The clone carrying this T cell receptor (beta chain) was picked up many times. The antigen remains unidentified. The data derive from a study of T cell repertoires in cytomegalovirus infection. As for the study in general: In public TCR beta signatures, there were indications of both CMV infection and matching HLA type.

Using its own MiXCR run on the reads, TCRdb lists one record per CDR3 protein. Among approximately 110,000 distinct CDR3 sequences, 10% were seen once, and the ten largest hold 31%. Study-level results: CMV carriers with the relevant HLA were identified by cumulative public TCR beta family frequency.

From germline, CDR1 is MNHNS and CDR2 SASEGT. This CDR3 is built from 16 residues. V shed 6 bases, J shed 2 bases, and the junction held 9 bases outside the gene matches. What was sequenced was PBMCs, sequenced either directly or after in vitro stimulation (not recorded which). This rearrangement joins TRBV6-1 to TRBJ2-4; 8 bases align to TRBD1. The sequence came from a human donor in good health (CMV status not recorded). Some clones in this sample may be carry-over from other donors' samples. The CDR3 sequence: CASRNRGKFSKNIQYF. The CDR3 coding sequence is TGTGCCAGCAGGAACAGGGGGAAATTTTCCAAAAACATTCAGTACTTC.